The 20 T cell receptor beta chains reported below all come from one sample, sequenced in a study of T-cell memory formation after mild COVID-19. One entry per CDR3 protein results from TCRdb running MiXCR on the 5' RACE reads. The data hold hundreds of thousands of distinct CDR3 sequences, with 25% to 30% observed a single time. The sample comprised PBMCs or a T cell subset sorted from them (not recorded which). These receptors came from an adult woman who had mild COVID-19 (a few samples of this study predate the infection). Cell type and time point are not known.

This clonotype turned up a few times. The rearrangement links TRBV29-1 to TRBJ2-5, with D possibly being TRBD2 (5 bases). CDR1 and CDR2 from the germline V gene are SQVTM and ANQGSEA. The CDR3 has 14 residues. Trimming removed 7 bases at V and 0 bases at J, with 15 bases between. The CDR3 DNA is TGCAGCGCGATGGAGGTTTCGTACCAAGAGACCCAGTACTTC. This gives the protein CSAMEVSYQETQYF.

A few counts support this clonotype. This chain joins TRBV12-3 or TRBV12-4 and TRBJ1-6; the match to TRBD1 covers 8 bases. V shed 3 bases, J shed 9 bases, and the junction held 7 bases outside the gene matches. The CDR3 covers 15 residues. This chain's CDR3 is CASSFGQGAFSPLHF. The CDR3 DNA follows: TGTGCCAGCAGTTTTGGTCAGGGGGCTTTTTCACCCCTCCACTTT.

In its sample, this clonotype was seen a few times. V gene TRBV6-2 or TRBV6-3 combines with J gene TRBJ1-2; D is perhaps TRBD1 (6 bases). The CDR3 contains 14 residues. CDR1 MNHEY and CDR2 SVGEGT come from the germline V gene. With 5 bases removed from V and 4 bases from J, the gap between germline ends came to 14 bases. CDR3 bases: TGTGCCAGCAGTCTCCTGACAGGAGGCTATGGCTACACCTTC. Protein sequence: CASSLLTGGYGYTF.

This clonotype has only a few counts. The J gene is TRBJ1-2, the V gene TRBV11-2, with TRBD1 identical over 7 bases. V dropped 6 bases and J dropped 2; count of bases not matched to a gene: 3. The length of the CDR3 is 13 residues. The V gene's germline CDR1 is SGHAT and CDR2 FQNNGV. In nucleotides, the CDR3 is TGTGCCAGCAGTACGACAGGGAACTATGGCTACACCTTC. Encoded protein: CASSTTGNYGYTF.

The chain uses TRBV18 and TRBJ2-5; D may correspond to TRBD1 or TRBD2 (5 bases each). The germline CDR1 and CDR2 sequences are KGHSH and LQKENI. Trimming pared 6 bases from V and 1 base from J, leaving 12 bases between. The length of the CDR3 is 14 residues. The CDR3 DNA reads as TGTGCCAGCTCCTCCGGTGGGACCCAAGAGACCCAGTACTTC. Amino acids: CASSSGGTQETQYF.

This chain links TRBV7-2 with TRBJ2-7; tentative D call: TRBD1 (5 bases). Germline assignment: CDR1 SGHTA and CDR2 FQGNSA. Trimming pared 5 bases from V and 2 bases from J, leaving 10 bases between. The CDR3 runs to 13 residues. CDR3 region: CASSTRATYEQYF. CDR3 nucleotides: TGTGCCAGCAGCACCAGGGCAACCTACGAGCAGTACTTC. Variable domain in full (rest from reference TRBV7-2 and TRBJ2-7): GAGVSQSPSNKVTEKGKDVELRCDPISGHTALYWYRQSLGQGLEFLIYFQGNSAPDKSGLPSDRFSAERTGGSVSTLTIQRTQQEDSAVYLCASSTRATYEQYFGPGTRLTVT.

V and J are TRBV5-6 and TRBJ1-1; D remains ambiguous. The CDR3 consists of 12 residues. CDR1 is SGHDT and CDR2 is YYEEEE in the germline V gene. Deletions cut 1 base from V and 11 bases from J, with 12 bases between. The CDR3 loop is CASSLQDDLAFF. CDR3 bases: TGTGCCAGCAGCTTGCAGGATGATTTGGCTTTCTTT.

Only a few counts were recorded for this clonotype. The genes are TRBV28 and TRBJ1-2, with TRBD1 as a possible D gene (6 bases). CDR1 is MDHEN and CDR2 is SYDVKM in the germline V gene. The CDR3 sequence is 14 residues long. The V end was cut by 3 bases, the J end by 8 bases, with 16 bases between. The CDR3 reads CASSLGGGSSGYTF. CDR3 in DNA: TGTGCCAGCAGTTTGGGAGGGGGATCAAGCGGCTACACCTTC.

This chain connects TRBV7-2 to TRBJ2-4; TRBD1 matches 7 bases. Germline V gene sequence: CDR1 SGHTA, CDR2 FQGNSA. The CDR3 has 17 residues. V lost 0 bases, J lost 4 bases, and 9 bases stayed unmatched. The CDR3 DNA follows: TGTGCCAGCAGCTTAGCCTACGGGAAACAGGGGAAAAACATTCAGTACTTC. It specifies CASSLAYGKQGKNIQYF.

The chain employs TRBV7-6 and TRBJ1-1; D call uncertain. Germline V lookup: CDR1 SGHVS, CDR2 FNYEAQ. V lost 0 bases and J lost 0, with 11 bases in between. The CDR3 totals 16 residues. The CDR3 region has the DNA TGTGCCAGCAGCTTAGCAGTTACAGTCATGAACACTGAAGCTTTCTTT. It translates to CASSLAVTVMNTEAFF. Variable domain in full (rest from reference TRBV7-6 and TRBJ1-1): GAGVSQSPRYKVTKRGQDVALRCDPISGHVSLYWYRQALGQGPEFLTYFNYEAQQDKSGLPNDRFSAERPEGSISTLTIQRTEQRDSAMYRCASSLAVTVMNTEAFFGQGTRLTVV.

The V call is TRBV4-3, the J call TRBJ2-1; D might be TRBD2 (6 bases). The CDR3 is 13 residues long. Germline V gene lookup returns CDR1 LGHNA and CDR2 YSLEER. Trimming took off 0 bases at V and 15 bases at J, with 15 bases between the two ends. CDR3 sequence reads: CASSQEAGQRLFF. Written as DNA, the CDR3 is TGCGCCAGCAGCCAAGAGGCGGGGCAACGGCTGTTCTTC.

V usage is TRBV14 and J usage is TRBJ2-1; 10 positions match TRBD2. Per the germline V gene, CDR1 is SGHDN and CDR2 is FVKESK. Trimming at V came to 2 bases and at J to 9 bases, leaving 4 bases not matched to a gene. The CDR3 length is 14 residues. In DNA form, the CDR3 reads TGTGCCAGCAGCCAATTAGCGGGAGGCATTGAGCAGTTCTTC. Translating gives CASSQLAGGIEQFF.

This clonotype appeared a few times. The CDR3 DNA is TGCGCCAGCAGCTTGGACGATATACTCCCCGGCTACAATGAGCAGTTCTTC. This encodes CASSLDDILPGYNEQFF. The chain has TRBV5-1 and TRBJ2-1; D unresolved. CDR1 is SGHRS, CDR2 YFSETQ, per germline. Trimming removed 0 bases at V and 3 bases at J, with 16 bases between. The CDR3 consists of 17 residues.

This clonotype has a count of ten or more. This chain links TRBV9 with TRBJ2-1; 8 nucleotides agree with TRBD2. This CDR3 is 14 amino acids long. Germline CDR1 and CDR2: SGDLS and YYNGEE. Trimming took 4 bases from V and 10 from J; bases not matched to a gene: 10. CDR3 sequence reads: CASSTAGGPREQFF. Here the CDR3 DNA reads TGTGCCAGCAGCACCGCGGGGGGCCCTCGGGAGCAGTTCTTC.

Written as DNA, the CDR3 is TGCGCCAGCAGCTTGAGACTAGCGGGGAGTAACAATGAGCAGTTCTTC. Its protein product is CASSLRLAGSNNEQFF. The chain couples TRBV5-1 to TRBJ2-1; TRBD2 aligns across 11 bases. With V trimmed by 1 base and J by 5 bases, 5 bases remained unmatched. Germline CDR1 SGHRS, CDR2 YFSETQ. This CDR3 comprises 16 residues.

The chain uses TRBV7-3 and TRBJ2-5; tentatively, D is TRBD1 (6 bases). The CDR3 extends over 15 amino acids. Trimming cost V 2 bases and J 5 bases, with 15 bases left between them. The germline gives CDR1 SGHTA, CDR2 FQGTGA. As DNA, the CDR3 is TGTGCCAGCAGCTTAGCCGGGACAATGGGGGAGACCCAGTACTTC. Protein sequence: CASSLAGTMGETQYF.

This clonotype was counted a single time. The chain has TRBV18 and TRBJ2-7; D uncertain. CDR1 is KGHSH and CDR2 is LQKENI in the germline V gene. There are 12 residues in the CDR3. Trimming took off 3 bases at V and 13 bases at J, with 16 bases between the two ends. This chain's CDR3 is CASSPSPGYPYF. CDR3 nucleotides: TGTGCCAGCTCACCGAGCCCTGGGTACCCCTACTTC.

In this sample, this clonotype turned up once. V gene TRBV29-1 combines with J gene TRBJ1-5, with TRBD1 matching 7 bases. The CDR3 totals 14 residues. The germline V gene has CDR1 SQVTM and CDR2 ANQGSEA. V dropped 6 bases and J dropped 1; count of bases not matched to a gene: 6. CDR3 nucleotide sequence: TGCAGCGTAGCAGGGGGGTTCAGCAATCAGCCCCAGCATTTT. Its translation: CSVAGGFSNQPQHF.

V and J are TRBV28 and TRBJ2-1, with D tentatively TRBD2 (6 bases). The germline gives CDR1 MDHEN, CDR2 SYDVKM. V lost 2 bases, J lost 10 bases, and 18 bases lay in between. CDR3 length equals 15 residues. CDR3 in amino acids: CASSLRAGPIREQFF. The CDR3 region has the DNA TGTGCCAGCAGTTTAAGGGCGGGACCTATAAGGGAGCAGTTCTTC.

The CDR3 loop reads CATRRLSYNEQFF. Written as DNA, the CDR3 is TGTGCCACCAGAAGGTTATCCTACAATGAGCAGTTCTTC. V gene TRBV27 combines with J gene TRBJ2-1; the D is unclear. Between the trimmed V and J ends, which lost 10 bases and 1 base, there was a span of 11 bases. Per the germline V gene, CDR1 is MNHEY and CDR2 is SMNVEV (reference sequence). CDR3 length: 13 residues.